The clone carrying this T cell receptor (beta chain) came up many times. The antigen is unknown. These data originate in a study of T cells in Graves' hyperthyroidism and ophthalmopathy. On the study more broadly: Blood was drawn when the patient was first diagnosed and still untreated. Study-wide results and limits: It was a median about 6 months before onset that the model predicted ophthalmopathy.

Amplification of TCR beta CDR3 regions used RNA as the template. HTBI primers were the set used in a first-round RT-PCR of the TCR CDR3. Each CDR3 protein is one row after TCRdb ran MiXCR on the multiplex PCR reads. The data show about 560,000 distinct CDR3 sequences, roughly 15% seen once. Hyperthyroidism in the patients, aged 18 to 65, was newly diagnosed and under 2 months in duration. V was pared by 5 bases and J by 3 bases, with 6 bases of the junction left unmatched. The CDR3 is made up of 14 amino acids. Sequences were obtained from blood. The TCR sequence derives from a woman in her 40s with Graves' hyperthyroidism. This chain links TRBV12-3 or TRBV12-4 with TRBJ1-2, with TRBD1 matching over 7 bases. The CDR3 reads CASSPDRDYYGYTF. DNA for the CDR3: TGTGCCAGCAGTCCCGACAGGGATTACTATGGCTACACCTTC.